Listed below are T cell receptor beta chains from one sample, sequenced in a study of cytomegalovirus exposure and HLA in healthy donors. Assay: immunoSEQ multiplex PCR; the TCRdb copy retains only in-frame clones and omits some. The sample consists of fewer than 200,000 clones, 70% to 90% of them appearing once. Material for sequencing was PBMCs. The receptors stem from a woman between 18 and 30 years old in good health and CMV-seronegative. CDR3s include the opening cysteine and the closing phenylalanine or tryptophan. A D gene is named only where the DNA matches it firmly. The listing skips clone size in some rows; elsewhere it reads once, few, many or a size class.

j_call	d_call	clone_size	v_call	cdr3_aa	cdr3_nt
TRBJ1-3	-	-	TRBV5-4	CASSLGQRVGNTIYF	TGTGCCAGCAGCTTGGGACAGAGAGTGGGAAACACCATATATTTT
TRBJ2-3	TRBD1	-	TRBV10-2	CASNLIQGEVSTDTQYF	TGCGCCAGCAACCTTATACAGGGGGAAGTTAGCACAGATACGCAGTATTTT
TRBJ1-6	TRBD1	-	TRBV5-1	CASSLRDRYSPLHF	TGCGCCAGCAGCCTCCGGGACAGATATTCACCCCTCCACTTT
TRBJ2-5	TRBD1	-	TRBV6-5	CASSYLGQGAREQYF	TGTGCCAGCAGTTACTTGGGACAGGGAGCAAGGGAGCAGTACTTC
TRBJ1-3	TRBD1	once	TRBV9	CASSVGQDRAGGNTIYF	TGTGCCAGCAGCGTAGGTCAGGACAGGGCGGGCGGAAACACCATATATTTT
TRBJ2-3	-	-	TRBV27	CASSLYRGGGDTQYF	TGTGCCAGCAGTTTATACAGGGGGGGCGGCGATACGCAGTATTTT
TRBJ2-1	-	once	TRBV6-1	CASKGGGAYNEQFF	TGTGCCAGCAAGGGAGGGGGGGCCTACAATGAGCAGTTCTTC
TRBJ2-1	TRBD1	-	TRBV28	CASSSSGTGLRNEQFF	TGTGCCAGCAGTTCGTCCGGGACAGGGTTGCGCAATGAGCAGTTCTTC
TRBJ1-4	-	-	TRBV27	CASSLFARGGEKLFF	TGTGCCAGCAGTTTATTTGCCAGGGGTGGCGAAAAACTGTTTTTT
TRBJ2-1	TRBD1	-	TRBV5-1	CASSSGQGLYNEQFF	TGCGCCAGCAGCTCGGGACAGGGGCTATACAATGAGCAGTTCTTC
TRBJ2-3	TRBD2	-	TRBV4-1	CASSPAGGQGDTQYF	TGCGCCAGCAGTCCGGCGGGGGGGCAGGGAGATACGCAGTATTTT
TRBJ2-1	-	-	TRBV27	CASSFNSRPILNEQFF	TGTGCCAGCAGTTTTAACAGCAGGCCCATTCTCAATGAGCAGTTCTTC
TRBJ2-4	TRBD2	-	TRBV6-6	CASTKGPGRDIQYF	TGTGCCAGCACCAAAGGACCTGGGAGGGACATTCAGTACTTC
TRBJ2-5	TRBD1	-	TRBV2	CASSRGPQETQYF	TGTGCCAGCAGCAGGGGGCCTCAAGAGACCCAGTACTTC
TRBJ2-3	-	once	TRBV19	CASSIRDNSGTDTQYF	TGTGCCAGTAGTATAAGGGACAATTCGGGCACAGATACGCAGTATTTT
TRBJ2-2	TRBD1	-	TRBV5-4	CASTRTGQSITNTGELFF	TGTGCCAGCACCAGGACAGGCCAGAGTATAACGAACACCGGGGAGCTGTTTTTT
TRBJ1-1	TRBD1	-	TRBV2	CASSRDRVSVTEAFF	TGTGCCAGTTCCCGGGACAGGGTCTCGGTAACTGAAGCTTTCTTT
TRBJ2-1	TRBD2	few	TRBV2	CASSRGVAGDEQFF	TGTGCCAGCAGTAGGGGGGTAGCGGGAGATGAGCAGTTCTTC
TRBJ2-7	TRBD1	once	TRBV7-9	CASSSTGTVSYEQYF	TGTGCCAGCAGCTCCACGGGGACAGTCTCCTACGAGCAGTACTTC
TRBJ1-3	-	-	TRBV29-1	CSVVGREEAGNTIYF	TGCAGCGTTGTCGGCAGGGAGGAAGCAGGAAACACCATATATTTT
TRBJ2-7	-	few	TRBV7-9	CASSLRGIYEQYF	TGTGCCAGCAGCTTACGAGGAATCTACGAGCAGTACTTC
TRBJ1-4	-	-	TRBV5-4	CASSSTNEKLFF	TGTGCCAGCAGCTCTACTAATGAAAAACTGTTTTTT
TRBJ2-1	TRBD2	-	TRBV27	CASSPGLAGGWGEQFF	TGTGCCAGCAGTCCCGGACTAGCGGGAGGCTGGGGGGAGCAGTTCTTC
TRBJ1-4	-	-	TRBV27	CASSSMPPRGSREKLFF	TGTGCCAGCAGTTCTATGCCCCCTCGGGGAAGTAGGGAAAAACTGTTTTTT
TRBJ2-7	-	-	TRBV28	CASSLLISYEQYF	TGTGCCAGCAGTTTACTAATTTCCTACGAGCAGTACTTC
TRBJ1-1	-	once	TRBV5-1	CASSLLGEGSNTEAFF	TGCGCCAGCAGCCTTCTTGGAGAGGGTTCGAACACTGAAGCTTTCTTT
TRBJ2-7	TRBD1	-	TRBV7-2	CASSPRQGRGEQYF	TGTGCCAGCAGCCCCAGACAGGGGCGGGGCGAGCAGTACTTC
TRBJ1-2	-	few	TRBV18	CASSPELFGYTF	TGTGCCAGCTCACCGGAGCTGTTCGGCTACACCTTC
TRBJ2-7	TRBD2	-	TRBV30	CAWSPSGRAFSEQYF	TGTGCCTGGAGCCCTAGCGGGAGGGCCTTCTCCGAGCAGTACTTC
TRBJ1-2	-	once	TRBV5-4	CASSPGQVYGYTF	TGTGCCAGCAGCCCGGGACAAGTCTATGGCTACACCTTC
TRBJ1-3	-	-	TRBV10-2	CASSGTAGNTIYF	TGCGCCAGCAGTGGGACAGCGGGAAACACCATATATTTT
TRBJ2-1	-	-	TRBV9	CASSVRRSDPYNEQFF	TGTGCCAGCAGCGTAAGGCGGTCTGATCCCTACAATGAGCAGTTCTTC
TRBJ2-1	-	-	TRBV7-8	CASRPRPGYEGYNEQFF	TGTGCCAGCAGACCACGCCCGGGGTACGAGGGTTACAATGAGCAGTTCTTC
TRBJ1-4	-	-	TRBV5-1	CASSLAYGTNEKLFF	TGCGCCAGCAGCTTGGCTTACGGAACTAATGAAAAACTGTTTTTT
TRBJ2-5	TRBD1	-	TRBV5-1	CASSPGQQETQYF	TGCGCCAGCAGTCCGGGACAGCAAGAGACCCAGTACTTC
TRBJ2-3	-	-	TRBV10-3	CAISDRGDTQYF	TGTGCCATCAGTGACCGGGGAGATACGCAGTATTTT
TRBJ1-4	TRBD1	-	TRBV9	CASSVWDRGFLGEKLFF	TGTGCCAGCAGCGTATGGGACAGGGGATTCCTGGGTGAAAAACTGTTTTTC
TRBJ1-4	TRBD1	-	TRBV6-5	CASSINPGQNEKLFF	TGTGCCAGCAGTATCAACCCGGGACAGAATGAAAAACTGTTTTTT
TRBJ1-1	-	-	TRBV5-8	CASSFLGGGFEAFF	TGTGCCAGCAGCTTTCTAGGTGGTGGCTTTGAAGCTTTCTTT
TRBJ2-2	TRBD2	-	TRBV2	CASSETSGRAITGELFF	TGTGCCAGCAGTGAGACTAGCGGGAGGGCGATTACCGGGGAGCTGTTTTTT
TRBJ2-3	-	-	TRBV7-9	CASSRDPGSTDTQYF	TGTGCCAGCAGCAGAGACCCAGGCAGCACAGATACGCAGTATTTT
TRBJ2-2	TRBD1	-	TRBV6-1	CASRRGQGNTGELFF	TGTGCCAGCAGGAGGGGACAGGGGAACACCGGGGAGCTGTTTTTT
TRBJ2-1	-	few	TRBV10-3	CAITSSHNEQFF	TGTGCCATCACGTCTAGCCACAATGAGCAGTTCTTC
TRBJ2-1	TRBD2	few	TRBV15	CATSRRGGGIYNEQFF	TGTGCCACCAGCAGGCGAGGCGGGGGTATTTACAATGAGCAGTTCTTC
TRBJ2-1	TRBD1	-	TRBV19	CASNTGGPANEQFF	TGTGCCAGCAACACAGGGGGACCTGCCAATGAGCAGTTCTTC
TRBJ2-3	TRBD1	few	TRBV11-2	CASSLVGLGTGGTDTQYF	TGTGCCAGCAGCTTAGTGGGGCTCGGGACAGGGGGCACAGATACGCAGTATTTT
TRBJ2-2	-	-	TRBV25-1	CASSGLGVGWTGELFF	TGTGCCAGCAGTGGGCTGGGCGTTGGATGGACCGGGGAGCTGTTTTTT
TRBJ2-7	-	-	TRBV28	CASSSGPYEQYF	TGTGCCAGCAGTTCAGGTCCCTACGAGCAGTACTTC